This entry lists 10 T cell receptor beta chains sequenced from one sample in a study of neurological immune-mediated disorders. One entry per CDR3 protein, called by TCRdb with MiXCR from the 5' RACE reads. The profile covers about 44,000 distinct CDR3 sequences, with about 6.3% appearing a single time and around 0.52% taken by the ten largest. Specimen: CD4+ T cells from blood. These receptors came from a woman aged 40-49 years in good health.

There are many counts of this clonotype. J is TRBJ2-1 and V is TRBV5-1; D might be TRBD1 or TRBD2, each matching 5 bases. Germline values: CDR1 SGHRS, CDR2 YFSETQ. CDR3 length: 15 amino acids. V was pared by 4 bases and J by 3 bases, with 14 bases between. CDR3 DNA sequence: TGCGCCAGCAGCCCCCGGGACGTCCGCTACAATGAGCAGTTCTTC. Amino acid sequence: CASSPRDVRYNEQFF. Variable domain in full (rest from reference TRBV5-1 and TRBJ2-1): KAGVTQTPRYLIKTRGQQVTLSCSPISGHRSVSWYQQTPGQGLQFLFEYFSETQRNKGNFPGRFSGRQFSNSRSEMNVSTLELGDSALYLCASSPRDVRYNEQFFGPGTRLTVL.

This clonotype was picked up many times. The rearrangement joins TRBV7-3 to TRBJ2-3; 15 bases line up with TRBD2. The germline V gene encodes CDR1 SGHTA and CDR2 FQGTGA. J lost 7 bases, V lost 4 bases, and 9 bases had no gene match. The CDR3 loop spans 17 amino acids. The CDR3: CASSSRGGLAGGNTQYF. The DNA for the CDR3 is TGTGCCAGCAGCTCACGAGGGGGACTAGCGGGAGGAAATACGCAGTATTTT.

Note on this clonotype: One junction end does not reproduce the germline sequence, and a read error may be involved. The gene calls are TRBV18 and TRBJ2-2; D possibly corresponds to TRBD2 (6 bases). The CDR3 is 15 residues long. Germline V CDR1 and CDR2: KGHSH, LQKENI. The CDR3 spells CASSPWTTNTGEPFF. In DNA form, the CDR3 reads TGTGCCAGCTCACCCTGGACTACGAACACCGGGGAGCCGTTTTTT.

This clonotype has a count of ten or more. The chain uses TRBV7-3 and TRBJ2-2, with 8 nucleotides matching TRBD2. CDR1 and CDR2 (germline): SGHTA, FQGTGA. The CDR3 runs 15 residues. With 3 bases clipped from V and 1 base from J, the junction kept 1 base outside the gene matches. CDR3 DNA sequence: TGTGCCAGCAGCTTGGGACTAGGGAACACCGGGGAGCTGTTTTTT. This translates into CASSLGLGNTGELFF.

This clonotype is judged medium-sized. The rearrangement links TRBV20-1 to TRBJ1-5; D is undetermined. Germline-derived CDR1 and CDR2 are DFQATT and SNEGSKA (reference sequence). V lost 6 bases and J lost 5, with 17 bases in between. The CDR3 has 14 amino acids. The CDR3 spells CSASPRMPDQPQHF. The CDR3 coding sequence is TGCAGTGCCAGCCCTCGAATGCCTGATCAGCCCCAGCATTTT.

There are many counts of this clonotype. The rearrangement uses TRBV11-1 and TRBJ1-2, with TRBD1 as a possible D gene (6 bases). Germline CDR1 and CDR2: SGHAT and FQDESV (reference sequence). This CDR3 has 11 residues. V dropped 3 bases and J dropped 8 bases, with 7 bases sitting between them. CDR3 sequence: CASSFRGGYTF. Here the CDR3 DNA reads TGTGCCAGCAGCTTCAGGGGCGGCTACACCTTC.

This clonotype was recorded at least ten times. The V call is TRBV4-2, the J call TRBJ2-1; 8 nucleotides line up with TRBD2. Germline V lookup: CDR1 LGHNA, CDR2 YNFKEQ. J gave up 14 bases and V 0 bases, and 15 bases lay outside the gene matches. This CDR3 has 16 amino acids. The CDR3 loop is CASSQDPLAEGPGEFF. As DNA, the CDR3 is TGTGCCAGCAGCCAAGATCCACTAGCGGAGGGTCCAGGGGAGTTCTTC.

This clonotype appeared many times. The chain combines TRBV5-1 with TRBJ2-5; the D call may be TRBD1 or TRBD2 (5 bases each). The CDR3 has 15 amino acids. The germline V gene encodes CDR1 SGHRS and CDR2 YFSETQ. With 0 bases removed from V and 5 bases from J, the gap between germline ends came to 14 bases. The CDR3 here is CASSLDGRGVETQYF. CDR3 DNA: TGCGCCAGCAGCTTGGACGGGCGAGGGGTTGAGACCCAGTACTTC.

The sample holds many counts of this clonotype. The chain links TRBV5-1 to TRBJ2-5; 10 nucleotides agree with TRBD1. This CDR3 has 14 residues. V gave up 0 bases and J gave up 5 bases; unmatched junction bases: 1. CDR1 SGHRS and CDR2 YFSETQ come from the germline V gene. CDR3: CASSLGTGGETQYF. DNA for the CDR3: TGCGCCAGCAGCTTGGGGACAGGGGGTGAGACCCAGTACTTC.

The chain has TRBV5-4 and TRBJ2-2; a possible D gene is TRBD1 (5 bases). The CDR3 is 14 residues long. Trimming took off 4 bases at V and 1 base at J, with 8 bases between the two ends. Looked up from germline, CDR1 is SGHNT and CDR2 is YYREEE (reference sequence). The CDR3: CASSPTGNTGELFF. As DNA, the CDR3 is TGTGCCAGCAGCCCCACAGGGAACACCGGGGAGCTGTTTTTT.